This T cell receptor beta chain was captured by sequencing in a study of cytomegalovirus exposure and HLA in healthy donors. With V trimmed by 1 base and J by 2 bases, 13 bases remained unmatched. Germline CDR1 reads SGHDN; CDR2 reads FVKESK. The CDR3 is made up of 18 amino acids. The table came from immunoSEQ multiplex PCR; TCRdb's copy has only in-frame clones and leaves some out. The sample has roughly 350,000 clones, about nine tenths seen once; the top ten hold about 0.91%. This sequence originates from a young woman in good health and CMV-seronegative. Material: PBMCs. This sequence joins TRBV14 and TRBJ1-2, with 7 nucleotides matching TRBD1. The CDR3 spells CASSQGIFTGVGNYGYTF. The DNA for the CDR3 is TGTGCCAGCAGCCAAGGAATTTTCACAGGGGTTGGGAACTATGGCTACACCTTC.